The next 10 T cell receptor beta chains were all read from a single sample in a study of blood T cell repertoires in COVID-19. Measured with immunoSEQ multiplex PCR; TCRdb has only the in-frame clones, and not every one. The table includes around 180,000 clones, approximately 80% detected once. Source material: peripheral blood. These receptors were obtained from a human donor in a cohort sampled during active COVID-19.

For the CDR3, the DNA is TGTGCCAGCAGTTTATTTCCGGACACCCACACCGGGGAGCTGTTTTTT. Its protein is CASSLFPDTHTGELFF. This rearrangement joins TRBV28 to TRBJ2-2, with a possible D match to TRBD1 (5 bases). Germline lookup yields CDR1 MDHEN and CDR2 SYDVKM. The ends were cut back, 1 base at V and 3 bases at J, with 12 bases in the middle. The length of the CDR3 is 16 residues.

This chain uses TRBV10-3 with TRBJ2-3, with 8 nucleotides matching TRBD2. In germline, CDR1 is ENHRY, CDR2 SYGVKD. This CDR3 has 15 amino acids. With V trimmed by 7 bases and J by 2 bases, 8 bases remained unmatched. The CDR3 here is CAIMPAGGYTDTQYF. As DNA, the CDR3 is TGTGCCATCATGCCCGCGGGGGGCTACACAGATACGCAGTATTTT.

This clone was observed a single time. The J gene is TRBJ2-7, the V gene TRBV27; TRBD2 agrees at 10 bases. The germline CDR1 and CDR2 sequences are MNHEY and SMNVEV (reference sequence). Trimming took 2 bases from V and 6 from J; bases not matched to a gene: 7. There are 15 residues in the CDR3. CDR3 DNA sequence: TGTGCCAGCAGTTTAGGCCTAGCGGGAGTTAGCGAGCAGTACTTC. Amino acid sequence: CASSLGLAGVSEQYF.

The chain links TRBV11-3 to TRBJ2-3, with 10 bases matching TRBD2. CDR1 SGHNT and CDR2 YENEEA come from the germline V gene. This CDR3 has 17 amino acids. V gave up 1 base and J gave up 2 bases; unmatched junction bases: 6. The CDR3 nucleotides are TGTGCCAGCAGCTTAGCGATACTAGCGGGGTCCACAGATACGCAGTATTTT. Its protein is CASSLAILAGSTDTQYF.

This clone was counted once. The V gene is TRBV27, the J gene TRBJ2-5, with 7 bases fitting TRBD1. CDR3 length equals 14 residues. V lost 3 bases and J lost 5; bases outside the gene matches: 6. CDR1 and CDR2 (germline): MNHEY, SMNVEV (reference sequence). DNA for the CDR3: TGTGCCAGCAGTTTTTACGACAGGGACGAGACCCAGTACTTC. Its translation is CASSFYDRDETQYF.

This clone was seen a single time. The V call is TRBV29-1, the J call TRBJ2-7; D call uncertain. V dropped 7 bases and J dropped 2 bases, with 12 bases sitting between them. The CDR3 covers 12 residues. Germline-derived CDR1 and CDR2 are SQVTM and ANQGSEA. This CDR3 is CSATGFTYEQYF. The CDR3 nucleotides are TGCAGCGCCACCGGTTTTACCTACGAGCAGTACTTC.

The V gene is TRBV5-1, the J gene TRBJ2-1; 11 nucleotides align to TRBD2. This CDR3 is 19 amino acids long. CDR1 and CDR2 from the germline V gene are SGHRS and YFSETQ. Germline trimming cut 5 bases from V and 0 bases from J; bases unmatched to any gene: 13. The CDR3 DNA follows: TGCGCCAGCAGACCTCAATCTAGCGGGAGGCCAAGCTCCTACAATGAGCAGTTCTTC. It translates to CASRPQSSGRPSSYNEQFF.

The rearrangement joins TRBV7-2 to TRBJ1-2; D ambiguous. The germline V gene has CDR1 SGHTA and CDR2 FQGNSA. This CDR3 spans 11 amino acids. Trimming took 6 bases from V and 5 from J, leaving 7 bases between them. The CDR3 sequence is CASSLQYGYTF. The CDR3 coding sequence is TGTGCCAGCAGTCTACAGTATGGCTACACCTTC.

In this sample, this clone turned up once. The V call is TRBV21-1, the J call TRBJ1-5; the table's D gene call, TRBD1, was not cross checked with the DNA. TRBV21-1 counts as a pseudogene. This CDR3 contains 17 residues. The chain's CDR3 is CASSKSEDRGNNQPQHF. The CDR3 bases are TGTGCCAGCAGCAAAAGTGAGGACAGGGGAAATAATCAGCCCCAGCATTTT.

This clone was observed a few times. The CDR3 nucleotides read TGTGCCAGCAGCTTCAGTGTTAATAGCAATCAGCCCCAGCATTTT. This gives the protein CASSFSVNSNQPQHF. The J gene is TRBJ1-5, the V gene TRBV7-2; no reliable D call. The CDR3 consists of 15 residues. Trimming took off 3 bases at V and 0 bases at J, with 9 bases between the two ends. The germline V gene encodes CDR1 SGHTA and CDR2 FQGNSA.